This entry lists 14 T cell receptor beta chains sequenced from one sample in a study of shared clonotypes between healthy human individuals. Terminally differentiated effector memory CD45RA+ cells were excluded from the naive CD8 cells, which were CD45RO-negative and positively selected for CCR7. TCRdb keeps only in-frame clones here, not all; method: immunoSEQ multiplex PCR. The sample gives a few hundred thousand clones, about 95% of which show up once; about 0.11% is in the top ten. Specimen: naive CD8+ T cells sorted from blood. The receptors originated from a woman between 25 and 40 years old in good health.

This chain connects TRBV5-5 to TRBJ2-1; a possible D gene is TRBD2 (6 bases). Trimming pared 1 base from V and 6 bases from J, leaving 11 bases between. The CDR3 is 14 residues long. Per the germline V gene, CDR1 is SGHKS and CDR2 is YYEKEE (reference sequence). CDR3 nucleotide sequence: TGTGCCAGCAGCTTGAGGGGTAGCGGCAATGAGCAGTTCTTC. It is translated as CASSLRGSGNEQFF.

The chain couples TRBV19 to TRBJ2-1, with D unclear. Germline values: CDR1 LNHDA, CDR2 SQIVND (reference sequence). The CDR3 consists of 11 residues. The V gene lost 5 bases and the J gene lost 8 bases, with 7 bases spanning the gap. CDR3 in amino acids: CASSREDEQFF. Written as DNA, the CDR3 is TGTGCCAGTAGTCGTGAGGATGAGCAGTTCTTC.

The V call is TRBV9, the J call TRBJ2-6; D is unresolved. This CDR3 spans 16 amino acids. Trimming took off 1 base at V and 0 bases at J, with 8 bases between the two ends. The germline V gene encodes CDR1 SGDLS and CDR2 YYNGEE. The CDR3 DNA follows: TGTGCCAGCAGCGTAAAGGGTACCTCTGGGGCCAACGTCCTGACTTTC. It encodes CASSVKGTSGANVLTF.

The rearrangement links TRBV27 to TRBJ2-3; D gene ambiguous. V lost 5 bases to trimming and J lost 2 bases, with 2 bases between them. Germline lookup yields CDR1 MNHEY and CDR2 SMNVEV (reference sequence). The CDR3 totals 11 residues. CDR3 coding DNA: TGTGCCAGCAGTGCCACAGATACGCAGTATTTT. This encodes CASSATDTQYF.

This clone was counted between two and nine times. The V call is TRBV19, the J call TRBJ2-5; D unresolved. The CDR3 sequence is 13 residues long. The germline V gene encodes CDR1 LNHDA and CDR2 SQIVND (reference sequence). Trimming took 0 bases from V and 3 from J, leaving 5 bases between them. CDR3 residues: CASSIDEEETQYF. CDR3 nucleotide sequence: TGTGCCAGTAGTATAGATGAGGAAGAGACCCAGTACTTC.

This chain connects TRBV28 to TRBJ1-4; 8 bases match TRBD1. The length of the CDR3 is 14 residues. V gave up 5 bases and J gave up 4 bases; unmatched junction bases: 3. Germline V lookup: CDR1 MDHEN, CDR2 SYDVKM. CDR3 loop: CASSPRGLNEKLFF. The CDR3 DNA sequence: TGTGCCAGCAGTCCCAGGGGGCTTAATGAAAAACTGTTTTTT.

The rearrangement uses TRBV13 and TRBJ2-1; 9 bases match TRBD2. Germline trimming cut 5 bases from V and 8 bases from J; bases unmatched to any gene: 13. Germline V CDR1 and CDR2: PRHDT, FYEKMQ (reference sequence). The CDR3 contains 16 residues. The CDR3 loop is CASSLAGSGRVDEQFF. CDR3 sequence (DNA): TGTGCCAGCAGCCTAGCGGGTAGCGGGAGAGTAGATGAGCAGTTCTTC.

The genes are TRBV5-4 and TRBJ2-7, with D possibly matching TRBD2 (6 bases). This CDR3 has 13 amino acids. Deletions cut 0 bases from V and 5 bases from J, with 9 bases between. CDR1 and CDR2 (germline): SGHNT, YYREEE (reference sequence). In nucleotides, the CDR3 is TGTGCCAGCAGCTTGGGGGCGGGACACGAGCAGTACTTC. It is translated as CASSLGAGHEQYF.

The chain employs TRBV4-1 and TRBJ2-7; possibly TRBD1 for D (6 bases). Trimming left V 4 bases short and J 0 bases short, with 13 bases between. CDR1 and CDR2 (germline): MGHRA, YSYEKL. The CDR3 runs to 15 residues. The CDR3 loop reads CASSLTGWSSYEQYF. The CDR3 DNA reads TGCGCCAGCAGCCTTACAGGGTGGTCCTCCTACGAGCAGTACTTC.

This rearrangement joins TRBV5-5 to TRBJ2-7, with 8 bases that match TRBD1. Looked up from germline, CDR1 is SGHKS and CDR2 is YYEKEE (reference sequence). This CDR3 spans 14 amino acids. V shed 0 bases and J 5 bases; nucleotides not matched to a gene: 4. CDR3 sequence (DNA): TGTGCCAGCAGCTTGGGACAGGGGATCGACGAGCAGTACTTC. Translation gives CASSLGQGIDEQYF.

The chain joins TRBV10-3 to TRBJ1-1; a weak D match, TRBD1 (5 bases). The V end lost 2 bases, the J end lost 7 bases, and 20 bases lay between the germline ends. Germline CDR1 ENHRY, CDR2 SYGVKD. The CDR3 has 16 residues. This chain's CDR3 is CAISEGTRAPSGEAFF. The DNA for the CDR3 is TGTGCCATCAGTGAGGGGACCAGGGCCCCAAGTGGTGAAGCTTTCTTT.

This clone was observed a single time. Other DNA sequences in this sample translate to the same CDR3. The genes are TRBV7-9 and TRBJ2-1, with D unclear. The CDR3 runs 12 residues. In germline, CDR1 is SEHNR, CDR2 FQNEAQ (reference sequence). The V end was cut by 1 base, the J end by 9 bases, with 7 bases between. CDR3 protein: CASSLGGSEQFF. As DNA, the CDR3 is TGTGCCAGCAGCTTAGGGGGTAGTGAGCAGTTCTTC.

The chain recombines TRBV28 with TRBJ1-2, with 7 bases identical to TRBD1. The V gene's germline CDR1 is MDHEN and CDR2 SYDVKM. There are 15 residues in the CDR3. The V segment lost 5 bases and the J segment 0 bases; nucleotides outside the gene matches: 6. The CDR3 DNA reads TGTGCCAGCAGTACGAAGGGACAGACTAACTATGGCTACACCTTC. Translated: CASSTKGQTNYGYTF.

The genes are TRBV29-1 and TRBJ2-7; the D gene could be TRBD1 or TRBD2 (5 bases each). Trimming cost V 7 bases and J 1 base, with 20 bases left between them. Germline CDR1 is SQVTM and CDR2 is ANQGSEA. The CDR3 contains 15 residues. The CDR3 DNA reads as TGCAGCGCCAATAGAGGCTCGGGACCTTCCTACGAGCAGTACTTC. Translation gives CSANRGSGPSYEQYF.